The next 3 T cell receptor beta chains were all read from a single sample in a study of blood T cell repertoires in COVID-19. The assay was immunoSEQ multiplex PCR, and TCRdb's table has in-frame clones only and misses some. The sample has nearly 300,000 clones, about 91% seen once. The sequenced material came from peripheral blood. The receptor set was obtained from a woman aged 30 to 39 who had recovered from COVID-19.

For this clone: One end of the junction varies from germline; a read error may be responsible. The gene calls are TRBV6-2 or TRBV6-3 and TRBJ1-5; 11 nucleotides align to TRBD1. Germline lookup yields CDR1 MNHEY and CDR2 SVGEGT. The CDR3 is 17 amino acids. In DNA, the CDR3 is TGTGCCAGCAGTCACAACAGATGGACAGGGGGCAAACAGCCCCAGCATTTT. This gives the protein CASSHNRWTGGKQPQHF.

This clone has just a few counts. V is TRBV6-5 and J is TRBJ2-3; 15 nucleotides align to TRBD2. CDR3 length: 15 residues. After removal of 6 bases from V and 6 bases from J, the junction contained 4 bases not matched to a gene. The germline V gene encodes CDR1 MNHEY and CDR2 SVGAGI. The CDR3 is CASSGLAGGRDTQYF. In DNA, the CDR3 is TGTGCCAGCAGCGGACTAGCGGGGGGGCGGGATACGCAGTATTTT.

This clone appeared a single time. The chain is built from TRBV29-1 and TRBJ2-1; the D gene is possibly TRBD1 (5 bases). The CDR3 sequence is 13 residues long. Trimming cost V 5 bases and J 3 bases, with 11 bases left between them. The germline V gene has CDR1 SQVTM and CDR2 ANQGSEA. The DNA of the CDR3 is TGCAGCGTTCAAGGGGCCCGCTACAATGAGCAGTTCTTC. It specifies CSVQGARYNEQFF.